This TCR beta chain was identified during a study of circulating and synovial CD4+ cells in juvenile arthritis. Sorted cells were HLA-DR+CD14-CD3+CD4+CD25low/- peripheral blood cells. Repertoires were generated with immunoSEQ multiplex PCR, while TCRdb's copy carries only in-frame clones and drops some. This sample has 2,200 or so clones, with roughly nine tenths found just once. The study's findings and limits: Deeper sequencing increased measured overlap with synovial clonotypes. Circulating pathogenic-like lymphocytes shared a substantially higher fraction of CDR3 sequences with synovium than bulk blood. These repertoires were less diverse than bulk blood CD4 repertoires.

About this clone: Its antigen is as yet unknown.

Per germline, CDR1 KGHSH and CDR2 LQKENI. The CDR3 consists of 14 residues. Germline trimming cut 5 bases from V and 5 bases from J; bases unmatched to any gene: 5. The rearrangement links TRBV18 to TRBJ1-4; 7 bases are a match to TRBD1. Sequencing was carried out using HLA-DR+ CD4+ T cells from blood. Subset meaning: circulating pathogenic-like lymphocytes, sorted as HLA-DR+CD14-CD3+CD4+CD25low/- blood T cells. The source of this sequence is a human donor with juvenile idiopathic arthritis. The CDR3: CASSEGQPNEKLFF. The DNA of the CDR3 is TGTGCCAGCTCAGAGGGACAGCCGAATGAAAAACTGTTTTTT.